The entry below describes one TCR beta chain. This clone's antigen is unknown. No quality values exist for individual bases; no much larger clone is one base distant. Its CDR3 holds 14 amino acids, cysteine through phenylalanine. Just CDR3 DNA is preserved here, 42 bases in frame from base 1. As encoded in the germline V gene, CDR1 is SNHLY while CDR2 is FYNNEI. V loses 6 bases of germline sequence and J loses 0 bases, and the interval between the two ends is 12 bases. The immunoSEQ Assay, a bias-controlled multiplex PCR, was used to amplify TCRbeta CDR3 regions from genomic DNA. The paper's processing steps were these. The number of nucleated cells in each sample was estimated by amplification of reference gene primers within the assay. To quantify the absolute abundance of each unique TCRbeta CDR3 rearrangement, sequence reads were collapsed and filtered. For each sample, productive Simpson clonality was calculated as the square root of Simpson's diversity index over productive rearrangements. TCRdb re-hosts the immuneACCESS table, in-frame sequences only. Its copies lack some clones; in the studies checked, an unresolved V gene accounts for under half of them, and the cause for the rest is not known. That table supplies the V and J calls and clone size; D and trimming were determined from the DNA. The sample table records 200,000 to 250,000 clones; around 90% of these occur just once. Jointly, the top ten make up roughly 0.89% of the sample.

In Seattle, one collaborating source enrolled patients while the infection was active and tracked those patients longitudinally over the course of disease. The collaborating institutions used their own protocols to collect whole blood in K2EDTA tubes. For TCRbeta analysis, collaborators shipped samples in one of three forms: frozen whole blood, isolated PBMCs, or DNA extracted from either of those sample types. The data are from a study of blood T cell repertoires in COVID-19 (dated by TCRdb to about 2020). Study-level background: Collaborator samples came from the United States, Italy and Spain and covered acute and convalescent phases of COVID-19. The prospective study material was composed of cDNA or gDNA derived from T cells, B-cell-depleted T cells, or PBMCs. Deeply sampled blood TCRbeta repertoires from subjects exposed to, actively infected with, or recovered from COVID-19 were included in the dataset. A freely available public database, intended as a resource for researchers studying the immune response to SARS-CoV-2, is where the repertoires were released. Samples were obtained from the ongoing ImmuneRACE study (first 160 participants) and from 1,000 to 1,500 subjects provided by 6 global collaborators. The sample metadata nearly always contained a de-identified subject ID, COVID-19 status, age in years and sex. HLA class I and class II types, where available, came from metadata supplied by the sample provider rather than from assay-based typing.

Paper-wide results and their limitations: How much clinical and demographic metadata was included differed by source and by participant, and the metadata was provided uncurated.

Rearrangement joined TRBV2 to TRBJ2-7; D gene: possibly TRBD1, on 6 matching bases. This sequence originates from a man in his thirties or forties with COVID-19, enrolled during active disease. The source material was peripheral blood. The DNA sequence follows: TGTGCCAGCAGGGGCAGGGGAAGCTCCTACGAGCAGTACTTC. It specifies CASRGRGSSYEQYF. The reference TRBV2 and TRBJ2-7 proteins fill in what lies around the CDR3, so the full variable domain reads EPEVTQTPSHQVTQMGQEVILRCVPISNHLYFYWYRQILGQKVEFLVSFYNNEISEKSEIFDDQFSVERPDGSNFTLKIRSTKLEDSAMYFCASRGRGSSYEQYFGPGTRLTVT.